This T cell receptor (beta chain) originates from a study of STAT5B mutations in CD4+ large granular lymphocyte leukemia. Study outcomes and limitations: Roughly a quarter of private leukemic clonotypes occurred rarely in other patients' non-leukemic repertoires. Top patient clones used TRBV06 genes more often: 8/27 versus 2/35 in controls.

This clone has more than one count but fewer than ten. The target antigen is unknown. V shed 1 base and J shed 9 bases, with 4 bases lying between them. CDR3 length equals 11 residues. The germline V gene encodes CDR1 SEHNR and CDR2 FQNEAQ (reference sequence). CD4+ T-LGLL patients came from Padova, Helsinki and Shinshu hematology units. Profiled with immunoSEQ multiplex PCR; TCRdb holds only in-frame clones, not every one. The repertoire holds approximately 2,300 clones, roughly four fifths seen once, with approximately 2% in the top ten. This receptor was identified in a woman in her seventies with CD4+ T-cell large granular lymphocyte leukemia. Sample: PBMCs. V is TRBV7-9 and J is TRBJ2-1, with no clear D. The CDR3 sequence is CASSLGPEQFF. As DNA, the CDR3 is TGTGCCAGCAGCTTAGGCCCTGAGCAGTTCTTC.